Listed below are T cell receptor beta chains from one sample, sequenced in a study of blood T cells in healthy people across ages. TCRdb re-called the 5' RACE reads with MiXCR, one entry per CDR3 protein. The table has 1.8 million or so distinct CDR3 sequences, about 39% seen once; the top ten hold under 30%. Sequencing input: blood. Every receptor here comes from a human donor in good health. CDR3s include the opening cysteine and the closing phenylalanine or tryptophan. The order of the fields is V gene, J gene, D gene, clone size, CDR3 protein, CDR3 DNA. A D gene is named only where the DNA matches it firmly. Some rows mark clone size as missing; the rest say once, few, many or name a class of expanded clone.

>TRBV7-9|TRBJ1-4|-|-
CASGSRGPLATNEKLFF
TGTGCCAGCGGCTCCAGGGGCCCCCTTGCAACTAATGAAAAACTGTTTTTT
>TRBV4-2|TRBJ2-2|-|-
CASSQDHLDTGELFF
TGTGCCAGCAGCCAAGATCATCTAGACACCGGGGAGCTGTTTTTT
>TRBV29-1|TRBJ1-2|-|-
CSVDEYGDTYGYTF
TGCAGCGTTGATGAATATGGGGACACCTATGGCTACACCTTC
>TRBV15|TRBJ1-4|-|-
CATSRELGNEKLFF
TGTGCCACCAGCAGAGAACTCGGTAATGAAAAACTGTTTTTT
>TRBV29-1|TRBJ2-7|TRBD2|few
CSAKAYSGSEQYF
TGCAGCGCTAAGGCCTATAGCGGGTCCGAGCAGTACTTC
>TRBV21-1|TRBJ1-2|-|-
CASSPNGETVYGYTF
TGTGCCAGCAGCCCCAACGGGGAGACCGTCTATGGCTACACCTTC
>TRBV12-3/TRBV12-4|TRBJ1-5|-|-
CASRPEGNQPQHF
TGTGCCAGCAGGCCAGAGGGCAATCAGCCCCAGCATTTT
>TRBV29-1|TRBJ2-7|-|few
CSVVKDPSSYEQYF
TGCAGCGTTGTAAAAGACCCAAGCTCCTACGAGCAGTACTTC
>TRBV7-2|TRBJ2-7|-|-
CASSLVAGAFSYEQYF
TGTGCCAGCAGCTTAGTTGCAGGGGCTTTCTCCTACGAGCAGTACTTC
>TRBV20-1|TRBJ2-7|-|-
CSAGWGPITTEQYF
TGCAGTGCTGGCTGGGGACCTATTACTACGGAGCAGTACTTC
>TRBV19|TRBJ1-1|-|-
CASSPGTMNTEAFF
TGTGCCAGTAGTCCCGGGACAATGAACACTGAAGCTTTCTTT
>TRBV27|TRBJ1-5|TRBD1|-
CASSPYLTGDQPQHF
TGTGCCAGCAGTCCGTACTTGACAGGGGATCAGCCCCAGCATTTT
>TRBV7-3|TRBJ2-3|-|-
CAAGDGDTQYF
TGTGCTGCTGGTGATGGAGATACGCAGTATTTT
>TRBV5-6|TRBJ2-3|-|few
CASSWTSTDTQYF
TGTGCCAGCAGCTGGACCAGCACAGATACACAGTATTTT
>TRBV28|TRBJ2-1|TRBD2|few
CASRGLAGGSYNEQFF
TGTGCCAGCAGGGGACTAGCGGGGGGTTCCTACAATGAGCAGTTCTTC
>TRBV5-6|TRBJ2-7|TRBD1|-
CASSPGTGGATYEQYF
TGTGCCAGCAGCCCCGGGACAGGGGGCGCAACCTACGAGCAGTACTTC
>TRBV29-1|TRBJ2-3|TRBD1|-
CSVEGQGILDTQYF
TGCAGCGTTGAAGGACAGGGGATATTGGATACGCAGTATTTT
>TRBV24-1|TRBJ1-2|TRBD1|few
CATSDADRDEGYTF
TGTGCCACCAGTGATGCTGACAGGGACGAGGGCTACACCTTC
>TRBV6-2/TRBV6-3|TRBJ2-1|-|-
CASTDPEDYNEQFF
TGTGCCAGCACTGACCCAGAAGACTACAATGAGCAGTTCTTC
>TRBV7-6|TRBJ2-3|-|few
CASSLLSDTDTQYF
TGTGCCAGCAGCTTATTGTCGGACACAGATACGCAGTATTTT
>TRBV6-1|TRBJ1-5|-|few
CATQAVAGEQPQHF
TGTGCCACGCAGGCCGTCGCAGGGGAACAGCCCCAGCATTTT
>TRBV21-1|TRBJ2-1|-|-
CASSKDRASGGSEQFF
TGTGCCAGCAGCAAAGATAGGGCTAGCGGGGGGAGTGAGCAGTTCTTC
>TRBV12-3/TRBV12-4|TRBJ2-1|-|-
CASRRVCRGAGNEQFF
TGTGCCAGCAGAAGGGTCTGCAGGGGGGCGGGGAATGAGCAGTTCTTC
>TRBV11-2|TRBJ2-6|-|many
CASSLLPSGANVLTF
TGTGCCAGCAGCTTATTGCCGTCTGGGGCCAACGTCCTGACTTTC
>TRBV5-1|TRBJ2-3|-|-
CASSAGQVSTDTQYF
TGCGCCAGCAGCGCGGGCCAGGTCAGCACAGATACGCAGTATTTT
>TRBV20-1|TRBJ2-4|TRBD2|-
CSARVSGGLYKNIQYF
TGCAGTGCTAGAGTGTCCGGGGGACTATACAAAAACATTCAGTACTTC
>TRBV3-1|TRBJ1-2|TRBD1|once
CASSPTRRGQGYTF
TGTGCCAGCAGCCCCACCAGAAGGGGGCAAGGCTACACCTTC
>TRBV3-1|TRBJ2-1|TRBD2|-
CASDGGGAVEQFF
TGTGCCAGCGATGGCGGGGGGGCGGTGGAGCAGTTCTTC
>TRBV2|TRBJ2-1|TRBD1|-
CASSYTGTANNEQFF
TGTGCCAGCAGTTATACCGGGACAGCAAACAATGAGCAGTTCTTC
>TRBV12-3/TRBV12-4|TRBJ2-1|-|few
CASSFGAGIFGEQFF
TGTGCCAGCAGTTTTGGGGCAGGGATATTTGGTGAGCAGTTCTTC
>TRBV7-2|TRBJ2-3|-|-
CASSLARQTDTQYF
TGTGCCAGCAGCTTAGCCAGACAGACAGATACGCAGTATTTT
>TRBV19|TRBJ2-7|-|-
CASSGVDTLEQYF
TGTGCCAGTAGTGGGGTCGACACCTTGGAGCAGTACTTC
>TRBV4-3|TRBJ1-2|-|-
CASSQAPGSEDGYTF
TGCGCCAGCAGCCAAGCCCCAGGGTCGGAGGATGGCTACACCTTC
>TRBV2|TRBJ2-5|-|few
CASKEIRETQYF
TGTGCCAGCAAAGAAATCCGCGAGACCCAGTACTTC
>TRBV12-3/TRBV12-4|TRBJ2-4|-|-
CASSPAAKNIQYF
TGTGCCAGCAGTCCAGCCGCCAAAAACATTCAGTACTTC
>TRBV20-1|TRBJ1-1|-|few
CSAAQGFRNTEAFF
TGCAGTGCTGCACAGGGATTTCGGAACACTGAAGCTTTCTTT
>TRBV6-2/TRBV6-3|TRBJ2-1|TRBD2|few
CASSPSGLGYNEQFF
TGTGCCAGCAGTCCCTCGGGACTAGGCTACAATGAGCAGTTCTTC
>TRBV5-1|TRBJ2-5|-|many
CASSLGGLQETQYF
TGTGCCAGCAGCTTAGGCGGTCTCCAAGAGACCCAGTACTTC
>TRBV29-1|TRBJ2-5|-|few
CSVEGGTIVETQYF
TGCAGCGTTGAAGGCGGGACAATTGTCGAGACCCAGTACTTC
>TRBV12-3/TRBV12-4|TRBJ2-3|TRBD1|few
CASSISNSFRDRAATQYF
TGTGCCAGCAGTATATCAAACTCCTTCCGGGACAGGGCAGCTACGCAGTATTTT
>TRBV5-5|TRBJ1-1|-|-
CASSLEPTSTEAFF
TGTGCCAGCAGCTTGGAACCTACCAGCACTGAAGCTTTCTTT
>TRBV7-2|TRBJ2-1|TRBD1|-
CASNLNSPRTQGNEQFF
TGTGCCAGCAACTTAAACTCCCCCAGGACACAGGGGAATGAGCAGTTCTTC
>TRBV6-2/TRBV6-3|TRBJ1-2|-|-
CASSREIGYGYTF
TGTGCCAGCAGTAGGGAAATCGGCTATGGCTACACCTTC
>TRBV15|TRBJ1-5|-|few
CATSRDRYQPQHF
TGTGCCACCAGCAGAGATCGATATCAGCCCCAGCATTTT
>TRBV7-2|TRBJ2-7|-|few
CACSLGGGDSYEQYF
TGTGCCTGCAGCTTAGGAGGCGGGGACTCCTACGAGCAGTACTTC
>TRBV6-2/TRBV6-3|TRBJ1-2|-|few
CASSYSGTSYGYTF
TGTGCCAGCAGTTACTCGGGGACATCCTATGGCTACACCTTC
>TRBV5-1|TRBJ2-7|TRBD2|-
CASRYIAGDSYEQYF
TGCGCCAGCAGGTACATAGCGGGGGATTCCTACGAGCAGTACTTC
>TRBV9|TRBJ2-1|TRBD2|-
CASSVESGTYNEQFF
TGTGCCAGCAGCGTAGAGAGCGGGACCTACAATGAGCAGTTCTTC
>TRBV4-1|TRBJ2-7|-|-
CASSQAAGPTSYEQYF
TGCGCCAGCAGCCAAGCAGCAGGGCCCACCTCCTACGAGCAGTACTTC
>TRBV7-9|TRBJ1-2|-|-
CASSLEEGIGYTF
TGTGCCAGCAGCTTAGAAGAAGGGATTGGCTACACCTTC
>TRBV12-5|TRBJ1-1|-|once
CASGLVDYGAEAFF
TGTGCTAGTGGTCTCGTAGATTACGGTGCTGAAGCTTTCTTT
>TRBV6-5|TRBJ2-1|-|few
CASLDPLYNEQFF
TGTGCCAGCTTGGACCCCCTCTACAATGAGCAGTTCTTC
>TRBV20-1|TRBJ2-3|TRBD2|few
CSARGLAVSSTDTQYF
TGCAGTGCTAGGGGACTAGCGGTCTCTAGCACAGATACGCAGTATTTT
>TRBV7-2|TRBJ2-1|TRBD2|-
CASSLRSGGFDEQFF
TGTGCCAGCAGCCTTCGGAGCGGGGGCTTTGATGAGCAGTTCTTC
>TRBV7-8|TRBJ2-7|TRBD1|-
CASSYPRDRYSSYEQYF
TGTGCCAGCAGCTACCCTCGGGACAGATATAGCTCCTACGAGCAGTACTTC